This section outlines one T cell receptor (beta chain) sequence together with its context. As yet, its antigen is unknown. This entry belongs to a study of T cell responses to AZD1222 COVID-19 vaccine. At the level of the study: Pooled samples include second doses given at about 4 or 12 weeks. Study conclusions and caveats: In a largely white British group with more females than males, clonal diversity was possibly underestimated. Repertoires were obtained solely post-peak T cell response. Seropositive status at baseline applied to only a handful of AZD1222 recipients.

V shed 4 bases, J shed 10 bases, and the junction held 8 bases outside the gene matches. CDR3 size: 15 residues. Germline lookup yields CDR1 SGHDT and CDR2 YYEEEE. Assay used: immunoSEQ multiplex PCR; TCRdb lists only in-frame clones, some missing. The sample comprises around 58,000 clones, around 84% of which are singletons, and around 9.6% rests with the top ten. The material was peripheral blood, obtained on day 0 of AZD1222 vaccination. This clonotype originated in an adult in good health. The V and J genes are TRBV5-6 and TRBJ2-1, with 13 bases identical to TRBD2. In DNA, the CDR3 is TGTGCCAGCAGCGAAACTAGCGGGAGGGCCAGAGAGCAGTTCTTC. Translation: CASSETSGRAREQFF. Full variable domain (rest looked up from reference TRBV5-6 and TRBJ2-1): DAGVTQSPTHLIKTRGQQVTLRCSPKSGHDTVSWYQQALGQGPQFIFQYYEEEERQRGNFPDRFSGHQFPNYSSELNVNALLLGDSALYLCASSETSGRAREQFFGPGTRLTVL.